The 20 T cell receptor beta chains reported below all come from one sample, sequenced in a study of blood T cell repertoires in COVID-19 (dated by TCRdb to between 2020 and 2021). Libraries were prepared through the immunoSEQ multiplex PCR assay. TCRdb's version of the immuneACCESS table is confined to in-frame rearrangements and falls short of the full clone set. An unresolved V gene accounts for under half of the shortfall where checked; the remainder is of unknown origin. Counted in this sample were about 370,000 clones; more than 85% of them appeared once. The top ten clonotypes cover over 0.7% of the sample. The sample comprised PBMCs or T cells enriched from blood (not recorded which). Source of these receptors: a woman in her thirties or forties who had been exposed to COVID-19.

Concerning this clone itself: Other DNA sequences in this specimen translate into the identical CDR3. The chain carries TRBV9 and TRBJ2-7; 8 bases fit TRBD1. This CDR3 has 14 residues. CDR1 and CDR2 (germline): SGDLS, YYNGEE. The junction had 4 bases not matched to a gene; V was cut back by 3 bases and J by 2 bases. Here the CDR3 DNA reads TGTGCCAGCAGCGCCGGGACAGGTCCCTACGAGCAGTACTTC. Residues: CASSAGTGPYEQYF.

This chain joins TRBV19 and TRBJ2-7, with D unresolved. CDR1 and CDR2 (germline): LNHDA, SQIVND (reference sequence). The V end was cut by 1 base, the J end by 4 bases, with 14 bases between. The CDR3 is 15 residues long. CDR3 sequence (DNA): TGTGCCAGTAGTATAGGTCGCCTCCCAACTTACGAGCAGTACTTC. This gives the protein CASSIGRLPTYEQYF.

This chain joins TRBV18 and TRBJ2-2; D is uncertain. This CDR3 has 13 amino acids. Trimming shortened V by 3 bases and J by 1 base, and 3 bases separated the two germline ends. Germline CDR1 reads KGHSH; CDR2 reads LQKENI. Here the CDR3 DNA reads TGTGCCAGCTCACCCAGGAACACCGGGGAGCTGTTTTTT. Protein: CASSPRNTGELFF.

V gene TRBV30 combines with J gene TRBJ2-2; TRBD2 is a possible D gene (6 bases). Trimming took off 4 bases at V and 0 bases at J, with 12 bases between the two ends. CDR1 and CDR2 (germline): GTSNPN, SVGIG (reference sequence). The CDR3 covers 15 residues. The CDR3 spells CAWNARLANTGELFF. The CDR3 DNA reads as TGTGCCTGGAATGCGAGACTAGCGAACACCGGGGAGCTGTTTTTT.

The chain links TRBV27 to TRBJ1-6; 7 bases are shared with TRBD1. The CDR3 sequence is 15 residues long. The ends lost 4 bases at V and 9 bases at J; junction bases unmatched: 9. Germline values: CDR1 MNHEY, CDR2 SMNVEV (reference sequence). CDR3 bases: TGTGCCAGCAGTTCCCGACAGGGTAGGGTTTCACCCCTCCACTTT. The encoded protein is CASSSRQGRVSPLHF.

This clone was observed a single time. This chain links TRBV7-9 with TRBJ1-5; D might be TRBD1 (6 bases). The CDR3 has 16 residues. The germline V gene encodes CDR1 SEHNR and CDR2 FQNEAQ (reference sequence). V was shortened by 1 base and J by 5 bases, with 15 bases between the two germline ends. The chain's CDR3 is CASSLGGRGAYQPQHF. The CDR3 DNA sequence: TGTGCCAGCAGCTTAGGGGGCAGGGGTGCCTATCAGCCCCAGCATTTT.

The rearrangement joins TRBV28 to TRBJ2-5, with 7 bases that match TRBD2. This CDR3 spans 12 amino acids. The V and J ends lost 7 bases and 4 bases, in that order; junction bases with no gene match: 3. In germline, CDR1 is MDHEN, CDR2 SYDVKM. CDR3 nucleotides: TGTGCCAGCACCGCGGGGGTAGAGACCCAGTACTTC. It encodes CASTAGVETQYF.

The J gene is TRBJ2-7, the V gene TRBV30; D ambiguous. Germline V gives CDR1 GTSNPN, CDR2 SVGIG (reference sequence). The CDR3 runs 14 residues. V was trimmed by 1 base and J by 8 bases, leaving 18 bases between them. The CDR3 coding sequence is TGTGCCTGGAGTGGCCCGGTACCCCTTACGAAGCAGTACTTC. As protein: CAWSGPVPLTKQYF.

The J gene is TRBJ1-3, the V gene TRBV2; 8 bases align to TRBD1. The CDR3 length is 16 residues. V gave up 5 bases and J gave up 2 bases; unmatched junction bases: 8. Germline CDR1 is SNHLY and CDR2 is FYNNEI. CDR3 loop: CASSLDRVLTGNTIYF. The CDR3 DNA is TGTGCCAGCAGTTTGGACAGGGTCCTCACTGGAAACACCATATATTTT.

The V gene is TRBV24-1, the J gene TRBJ2-1, with 11 bases fitting TRBD2. The trim removed 7 bases at V and 7 bases at J, leaving 14 bases unmatched. The V gene's germline CDR1 is KGHDR and CDR2 SFDVKD. CDR3 size: 17 residues. CDR3 loop: CATSLGLAAAGGNEQFF. CDR3 DNA sequence: TGTGCCACCAGCCTGGGACTAGCGGCAGCGGGAGGAAATGAGCAGTTCTTC.

This chain connects TRBV5-4 to TRBJ1-1, with no clear D. CDR3 length equals 12 residues. The ends were cut back, 0 bases at V and 5 bases at J, with 5 bases in the middle. Germline lookup yields CDR1 SGHNT and CDR2 YYREEE (reference sequence). The CDR3 region has the DNA TGTGCCAGCAGCTTGGTCGGGACTGAAGCTTTCTTT. Translated, it gives CASSLVGTEAFF.

Only one count was recorded for this clone. The chain employs TRBV27 and TRBJ1-4; D not resolved. The CDR3 length is 13 residues. The germline CDR1 and CDR2 sequences are MNHEY and SMNVEV (reference sequence). The V and J ends lost 3 bases and 8 bases respectively, with 10 bases between them. This chain's CDR3 is CASSFMIGEKLFF. In nucleotides, the CDR3 is TGTGCCAGCAGTTTTATGATCGGGGAAAAACTGTTTTTT.

In its sample, this clone ranks as medium-sized (0.01 to 0.1%). This chain links TRBV15 with TRBJ1-4; 9 bases are shared with TRBD1. The germline V gene encodes CDR1 LNHNV and CDR2 YYDKDF (reference sequence). V trimming: 0 bases; J trimming: 7 bases; junction bases outside the gene matches: 6. The CDR3 is 16 residues long. The CDR3 region has the DNA TGTGCCACCAGCAGAGATTGGGGGACAGGGAGTGAAAAACTGTTTTTT. Its translation is CATSRDWGTGSEKLFF. The whole variable domain, filled in from reference TRBV15 and TRBJ1-4, reads DAMVIQNPRYQVTQFGKPVTLSCSQTLNHNVMYWYQQKSSQAPKLLFHYYDKDFNNEADTPDNFQSRRPNTSFCFLDIRSPGLGDTAMYLCATSRDWGTGSEKLFFGSGTQLSVL.

The CDR3 DNA follows: TGTGCCAGCAGCTTGAGTCCCGGGATCCGACTATACAATGAGCAGTTCTTC. This encodes CASSLSPGIRLYNEQFF. V usage is TRBV5-6 and J usage is TRBJ2-1, with D perhaps matching TRBD2 (5 bases). The germline V gene has CDR1 SGHDT and CDR2 YYEEEE. The CDR3 loop spans 17 amino acids. Trimming took 1 base from V and 4 from J, leaving 18 bases between them.

Here the CDR3 reads CASSPNPGLASLDTQYF. In DNA, the CDR3 is TGTGCCAGCTCACCAAATCCGGGACTAGCTTCGCTGGATACGCAGTATTTT. This chain links TRBV18 with TRBJ2-3; 9 bases are shared with TRBD2. Germline loops: CDR1 KGHSH, CDR2 LQKENI. After removal of 2 bases from V and 6 bases from J, the junction contained 12 bases not matched to a gene. The CDR3 is 17 residues long.

The J gene is TRBJ1-6, the V gene TRBV7-3; D gene uncertain. This CDR3 is 15 amino acids long. The ends were cut back, 2 bases at V and 2 bases at J, with 7 bases in the middle. Germline V lookup: CDR1 SGHTA, CDR2 FQGTGA. CDR3 amino acids: CASSLSRAYNSPLHF. The DNA of the CDR3 is TGTGCCAGCAGCTTATCGCGCGCCTATAATTCACCCCTCCACTTT.

The chain joins TRBV2 to TRBJ2-7; perhaps TRBD1 as D (6 bases). Trimming took 5 bases from V and 5 from J, leaving 13 bases between them. CDR3 length: 13 amino acids. Germline V lookup: CDR1 SNHLY, CDR2 FYNNEI. The CDR3 here is CASSIQGIHEQYF. The CDR3 DNA sequence: TGTGCCAGCAGTATACAGGGTATCCACGAGCAGTACTTC.

This chain joins TRBV5-4 and TRBJ2-5; 9 nucleotides align to TRBD2. J lost 9 bases, V lost 3 bases, and 15 bases had no gene match. CDR1 is SGHNT, CDR2 YYREEE, per germline (reference sequence). The CDR3 runs 16 residues. The CDR3 is CASSSGGGAAWMSQYF. The DNA for the CDR3 is TGTGCCAGCAGCTCGGGCGGGGGGGCAGCTTGGATGTCCCAGTACTTC.

The chain uses TRBV27 and TRBJ2-1; TRBD2 matches 10 bases. Looked up from germline, CDR1 is MNHEY and CDR2 is SMNVEV (reference sequence). This CDR3 has 17 amino acids. Losses at the gene ends were 5 bases for V and 6 bases for J; bases not matched to a gene: 13. The CDR3 protein is CASSKPLPAGGPNEQFF. The CDR3 DNA reads as TGTGCCAGCAGTAAACCGCTGCCAGCGGGGGGGCCCAATGAGCAGTTCTTC.

The rearrangement joins TRBV12-5 to TRBJ1-5, with no clear D. The CDR3 consists of 13 residues. Between the trimmed V and J ends, which lost 5 bases and 5 bases, there was a span of 10 bases. Per the germline V gene, CDR1 is LGHNT and CDR2 is FRNRAP. CDR3 protein: CASGRLRDQPQHF. The CDR3 region has the DNA TGTGCTAGTGGTCGACTAAGGGATCAGCCCCAGCATTTT.